This TCR beta chain originates from a study of blood T cell repertoires in COVID-19. Study at large: The samples span acute and convalescent COVID-19 from the United States, Italy and Spain.

As processed by the authors: Counts of nucleated cells, estimated from reference gene primer amplification, were obtained. Using immunoSEQ multiplex PCR, the repertoire was profiled, and TCRdb retains in-frame clones only, with some absent. V and J calls and clone size are those listed in that table; D and trimming were worked out from the DNA. The sample lists 150,000 to 200,000 clones; roughly 84% were seen once. In Cohort 3, a recovered donor had either two negative PCRs, clearance, or symptom resolution. This TCR came from a man between 60 and 75 years old who had recovered from COVID-19. The source material was PBMCs or T cells enriched from blood (not recorded which).

The CDR3 is CASSLSPNEQYF. For the CDR3, the DNA is TGTGCCAGCAGCTTATCACCTAACGAGCAGTACTTC. V usage is TRBV13 and J usage is TRBJ2-7; the D is unclear. Germline-derived CDR1 and CDR2 are PRHDT and FYEKMQ (reference sequence). V lost 2 bases and J lost 5, with 7 bases in between. The CDR3 consists of 12 residues.